This is a list of T cell receptor beta chains from one sample in a study of T cell responses to AZD1222 COVID-19 vaccine. TCRdb's table, derived via immunoSEQ multiplex PCR, lists solely in-frame clones and lacks some. The sample comprises around 130,000 clones, 80% to 95% of which are singletons, and 4% to 5% rests with the top ten. The sequencing here drew on peripheral blood, taken 28 days after the second dose of the MenACWY control vaccine. These receptors were collected from an adult who received the MenACWY meningococcal vaccine as a control. CDR3s include the opening cysteine and the closing phenylalanine or tryptophan. A D gene is named only where the DNA matches it firmly. Clone size is given for some rows only: seen once, a few or many times, or a class if the clone is expanded.

D: .
J: TRBJ2-3
V: TRBV7-7
size: .
CDR3: CASSLGTYTDTQYF
DNA: TGTGCCAGCAGCTTAGGCACCTACACAGATACGCAGTATTTT

D: .
J: TRBJ1-1
V: TRBV29-1
size: .
CDR3: CSVTEAFF
DNA: TGCAGCGTAACAGAAGCTTTCTTT

D: .
J: TRBJ1-2
V: TRBV19
size: .
CDR3: CASSIAGGRYGYTF
DNA: TGTGCCAGTAGTATAGCCGGAGGGCGCTATGGCTACACCTTC

D: .
J: TRBJ1-1
V: TRBV18
size: .
CDR3: CASSPGWANTEAFF
DNA: TGTGCCAGCTCACCAGGGTGGGCGAACACTGAAGCTTTCTTT

D: .
J: TRBJ1-5
V: TRBV28
size: .
CDR3: CASSAGVGFWQPQHF
DNA: TGTGCCAGCAGCGCAGGCGTAGGGTTTTGGCAGCCCCAGCATTTT

D: .
J: TRBJ2-5
V: TRBV21-1
size: .
CDR3: CASKPNRGETQYF
DNA: TGTGCCAGCAAGCCGAACAGAGGAGAGACCCAGTACTTC

D: .
J: TRBJ1-4
V: TRBV2
size: .
CDR3: CASQWGEANEKLFF
DNA: TGTGCCAGCCAATGGGGGGAAGCTAATGAAAAACTGTTTTTT

D: TRBD1
J: TRBJ2-3
V: TRBV6-5
size: .
CDR3: CASSQRDRTDTQYF
DNA: TGTGCCAGCAGTCAACGGGACAGGACAGATACGCAGTATTTT

D: .
J: TRBJ1-2
V: TRBV9
size: .
CDR3: CASSVDPRKGGGGYGYTF
DNA: TGTGCCAGCAGCGTAGATCCCCGCAAGGGGGGCGGGGGCTATGGCTACACCTTC

D: TRBD1
J: TRBJ1-5
V: TRBV5-1
size: .
CDR3: CASSKGQGSNQPQHF
DNA: TGCGCCAGCAGCAAGGGACAGGGGAGCAATCAGCCCCAGCATTTT

D: .
J: TRBJ2-2
V: TRBV28
size: once
CDR3: CASSWTEANTGELFF
DNA: TGTGCCAGCAGTTGGACGGAAGCGAACACCGGGGAGCTGTTTTTT

D: .
J: TRBJ2-7
V: TRBV12-3/TRBV12-4
size: .
CDR3: CASSHSYEQYF
DNA: TGTGCCAGCAGCCACTCCTACGAGCAGTACTTC

D: .
J: TRBJ1-6
V: TRBV2
size: .
CDR3: CASSERRSSYNSPLHF
DNA: TGTGCCAGCAGTGAACGCAGGAGCTCCTATAATTCACCCCTCCACTTT

D: TRBD1
J: TRBJ2-3
V: TRBV5-1
size: .
CDR3: CASSFRQGSTDTQYF
DNA: TGCGCCAGCAGCTTTCGACAGGGAAGCACAGATACGCAGTATTTT

D: TRBD2
J: TRBJ2-3
V: TRBV7-6
size: .
CDR3: CASSLGLAEVTDTQYF
DNA: TGTGCCAGCAGCTTAGGACTAGCGGAAGTCACAGATACGCAGTATTTT

D: .
J: TRBJ1-1
V: TRBV2
size: .
CDR3: CASTTQRGNTEAFF
DNA: TGTGCCAGTACAACCCAGCGAGGAAACACTGAAGCTTTCTTT

D: TRBD1
J: TRBJ1-1
V: TRBV7-2
size: .
CDR3: CASSSDRVAFF
DNA: TGTGCCAGCAGCTCAGACAGGGTAGCTTTCTTT

D: TRBD2
J: TRBJ2-3
V: TRBV5-1
size: once
CDR3: CASSLQIRTSGSTVTDTQYF
DNA: TGCGCCAGCAGCTTACAAATCCGGACTAGCGGGAGCACTGTCACAGATACGCAGTATTTT

D: TRBD1
J: TRBJ2-1
V: TRBV7-9
size: .
CDR3: CASSSRTGYNEQFF
DNA: TGTGCCAGCAGCTCCCGGACAGGGTACAATGAGCAGTTCTTC

D: TRBD2
J: TRBJ2-5
V: TRBV5-1
size: .
CDR3: CASSLELAGQETQYF
DNA: TGCGCCAGCAGCTTGGAACTAGCGGGACAAGAGACCCAGTACTTC

D: TRBD1
J: TRBJ2-3
V: TRBV6-5
size: .
CDR3: CASSYVGQGTDTQYF
DNA: TGTGCCAGCAGTTACGTCGGACAGGGCACAGATACGCAGTATTTT

D: .
J: TRBJ2-5
V: TRBV10-3
size: .
CDR3: CAISTGGVTQYF
DNA: TGTGCCATCAGCACAGGGGGGGTGACCCAGTACTTC

D: TRBD1
J: TRBJ2-7
V: TRBV10-3
size: .
CDR3: CAIGGQGSYEQYF
DNA: TGTGCCATCGGGGGACAGGGTTCCTACGAGCAGTACTTC

D: .
J: TRBJ2-2
V: TRBV2
size: .
CDR3: CAVKTRNTGELFF
DNA: TGTGCCGTTAAGACAAGGAACACCGGGGAGCTGTTTTTT

D: .
J: TRBJ1-3
V: TRBV15
size: once
CDR3: CATSRDQGFGNTIYF
DNA: TGTGCCACCAGCAGAGATCAGGGATTTGGAAACACCATATATTTT

D: .
J: TRBJ2-6
V: TRBV6-5
size: .
CDR3: CASSAGGAGANVLTF
DNA: TGTGCCAGCAGCGCAGGGGGGGCCGGGGCCAACGTCCTGACTTTC

D: .
J: TRBJ1-3
V: TRBV12-5
size: .
CDR3: CASGSEDPTPTYFSGNTIYF
DNA: TGTGCTAGTGGTTCCGAGGACCCCACCCCCACTTATTTCTCTGGAAACACCATATATTTT

D: TRBD1
J: TRBJ1-4
V: TRBV4-3
size: .
CDR3: CASSQAAAGGEKLFF
DNA: TGCGCCAGCAGCCAAGCTGCAGCAGGGGGCGAAAAACTGTTTTTT

D: TRBD2
J: TRBJ2-2
V: TRBV4-1
size: .
CDR3: CASSQWLAGVRTGELFF
DNA: TGCGCCAGCAGCCAATGGCTAGCGGGAGTTCGCACCGGGGAGCTGTTTTTT

D: .
J: TRBJ2-5
V: TRBV7-6
size: .
CDR3: CASSLEGQTQETQYF
DNA: TGTGCCAGCAGCTTAGAAGGTCAGACCCAAGAGACCCAGTACTTC

D: TRBD1
J: TRBJ2-3
V: TRBV2
size: .
CDR3: CASSRPGTGTSADTQYF
DNA: TGTGCCAGCAGCCGTCCCGGGACAGGAACGAGTGCTGATACGCAGTATTTT

D: TRBD1
J: TRBJ2-1
V: TRBV12-3/TRBV12-4
size: .
CDR3: CASSWGTGIEQFF
DNA: TGTGCCAGCAGTTGGGGGACAGGGATTGAGCAGTTCTTC

D: .
J: TRBJ1-1
V: TRBV19
size: .
CDR3: CASSIGETEAFF
DNA: TGTGCCAGTAGTATTGGCGAGACTGAAGCTTTCTTT

D: .
J: TRBJ2-1
V: TRBV12-3/TRBV12-4
size: .
CDR3: CASTRFWGREQFF
DNA: TGTGCCAGCACTCGGTTTTGGGGGCGTGAGCAGTTCTTC

D: .
J: TRBJ2-7
V: TRBV24-1
size: .
CDR3: CATSETGRSYEQYF
DNA: TGTGCCACCAGTGAAACCGGACGGTCATACGAGCAGTACTTC

D: TRBD1
J: TRBJ1-2
V: TRBV19
size: .
CDR3: CASRAGQGNYGYTF
DNA: TGTGCCAGCCGCGCCGGACAGGGAAACTATGGCTACACCTTC

D: TRBD2
J: TRBJ2-3
V: TRBV3-1/TRBV3-2
size: .
CDR3: CASSLAAPADTQYF
DNA: TGTGCCAGCAGTCTAGCGGCCCCCGCAGATACGCAGTATTTT

D: .
J: TRBJ1-5
V: TRBV9
size: medium-sized
CDR3: CASAGGWDQPQHF
DNA: TGTGCCTCCGCGGGGGGCTGGGATCAGCCCCAGCATTTT

D: TRBD1
J: TRBJ1-6
V: TRBV14
size: once
CDR3: CASSRTGDLDSPLHF
DNA: TGTGCCAGCAGCCGCACAGGGGACCTTGATTCACCCCTCCACTTT

D: TRBD2
J: TRBJ2-1
V: TRBV27
size: few
CDR3: CASKSTSGNNEQFF
DNA: TGTGCCAGCAAGTCAACTAGCGGAAACAATGAGCAGTTCTTC

D: TRBD1
J: TRBJ2-2
V: TRBV28
size: .
CDR3: CASSLTLTGRTGELFF
DNA: TGTGCCAGCAGTTTAACGCTGACAGGGCGGACCGGGGAGCTGTTTTTT

D: TRBD2
J: TRBJ2-1
V: TRBV6-2/TRBV6-3
size: .
CDR3: CASSTGLAEQFF
DNA: TGTGCCAGCAGCACGGGACTAGCAGAGCAGTTCTTC

D: .
J: TRBJ2-1
V: TRBV6-5
size: .
CDR3: CASRAPGREYNEQFF
DNA: TGTGCCAGCAGAGCTCCCGGACGGGAGTACAATGAGCAGTTCTTC

D: .
J: TRBJ2-2
V: TRBV5-6
size: .
CDR3: CASSLQRRTINTGELFF
DNA: TGTGCCAGCAGCTTACAACGACGTACGATTAACACCGGGGAGCTGTTTTTT

D: .
J: TRBJ2-7
V: TRBV7-8
size: .
CDR3: CASSLGTPEQYF
DNA: TGTGCCAGCAGCTTAGGGACTCCAGAGCAGTACTTC

D: TRBD1
J: TRBJ1-5
V: TRBV6-1
size: .
CDR3: CASSARQGGMNQPQHF
DNA: TGTGCCAGCAGTGCCCGGCAGGGGGGTATGAATCAGCCCCAGCATTTT

D: .
J: TRBJ2-3
V: TRBV7-2
size: once
CDR3: CASSYPGRRVTDTQYF
DNA: TGTGCCAGCAGCTATCCAGGGAGGAGGGTCACAGATACGCAGTATTTT

D: TRBD1
J: TRBJ2-7
V: TRBV28
size: .
CDR3: CASSEPGQGLYEQYF
DNA: TGTGCCAGCAGTGAACCGGGACAGGGCCTCTACGAGCAGTACTTC

D: TRBD2
J: TRBJ2-1
V: TRBV5-1
size: .
CDR3: CASNRGDEQFF
DNA: TGCGCCAGCAACCGGGGGGATGAGCAGTTCTTC

D: TRBD2
J: TRBJ2-3
V: TRBV19
size: .
CDR3: CASSIRASGRDTQYF
DNA: TGTGCCAGTAGTATCCGGGCTAGCGGGAGGGATACGCAGTATTTT

D: TRBD2
J: TRBJ2-7
V: TRBV2
size: .
CDR3: CASIRVAGGKNEQYF
DNA: TGTGCCAGCATTCGAGTAGCGGGAGGAAAGAACGAGCAGTACTTC

D: .
J: TRBJ2-2
V: TRBV12-3/TRBV12-4
size: .
CDR3: CASSHGVTGELFF
DNA: TGTGCCAGCAGTCACGGGGTCACCGGGGAGCTGTTTTTT

D: .
J: TRBJ2-1
V: TRBV27
size: .
CDR3: CASSFLHEQFF
DNA: TGTGCCAGCAGTTTCCTCCATGAGCAGTTCTTC

D: .
J: TRBJ2-3
V: TRBV27
size: .
CDR3: CASSPGTQGRDTQYF
DNA: TGTGCCAGCAGTCCCGGGACCCAGGGGAGGGATACGCAGTATTTT

D: .
J: TRBJ2-7
V: TRBV11-3
size: .
CDR3: CASSLEGRRGEQYF
DNA: TGTGCCAGCAGCTTAGAGGGCCGGAGGGGCGAGCAGTACTTC